This TCR beta chain was identified during a study of cytomegalovirus exposure and HLA in healthy donors (TCRdb year 2017). Notes on the research overall: In an earlier analysis of around 540 of the donors, 276 Gb of sequence data and 117 million unique TCR beta sequences from 150 million to 200 million T cells were reported. An early release covering roughly 640 HLA-typed donors comprised around 300 gigabases of sequencing data and 85 million to 100 million unique TCR sequences. Of the roughly 400 genotyped donors, about 80% fell in the genetic ancestry cluster associated with self-reported Caucasian donors. The aim of the study was to test whether cataloging public T cell receptors could identify signatures of past pathogen exposure. The study profiled the T cell repertoires of 550 to 700 subjects by immunosequencing and related them to cytomegalovirus serostatus. A separate validation cohort of 100 to 150 different subjects was used in addition to the roughly 670-subject first cohort. To predict cytomegalovirus infection status, the study combined high-throughput TCR immunosequencing, statistical association of individual TCRs with disease status, and machine learning. A later analysis re-examined previously published TCR beta repertoires from hundreds of donors and added high-resolution HLA genotyping to investigate patterns of TCR occurrence. Rather than drawing on any new phenotypic data, the later analysis identified candidate immune exposures from TCR beta sequences and the way those sequences occurred across donors. An earlier analysis of 587 of the donors used high-throughput TCR beta sequencing to judge whether each TCR beta V gene segment behaved as functional or pseudogenic. Alongside the repertoire data, information on donor age, sex, ethnicity and CMV serostatus was compiled. A later genetic analysis used genome-wide SNP genotypes for about 60% of the roughly 700 donors, treating that subset as a discovery cohort. Every repertoire in the discovery cohort had been generated on one and the same sequencing platform. Both class I and class II loci were covered by HLA typing, at four-digit resolution. Typing coverage differed by locus: A, B, C, DRB1 and DQB1 were typed in about 629-630 donors, DQA1 in around 500, DPA1 in 600 to 610, and DPB1 in just under 490. A few DR-DQ haplotypes were treated as single units for association and clustering because of strong linkage in the cohort. Among some 400 genotyped donors of the cohort, an average of roughly 230,000 unique TCR beta nucleotide sequences was sequenced per donor, of which about 18% were non-productive. Results and caveats for the whole study, not just this receptor: When HLA alleles, especially DR and DQ, strongly co-occurred, TCR associations were difficult to assign to individual alleles. A group of highly shared sequence variants was considered likely to be a technical artifact of the sequencing pipeline. This cohort had only TCR beta chains sequenced, and the lack of alpha or paired-chain data limited which features could be detected. Roughly uniform sequencing depth across donors was assumed in presence/absence analyses, although this assumption may not hold. Specific HLA alleles were associated with more than 15,000 TCR beta sequences at a false discovery rate of 0.05 in a later analysis. The authors suggested that the approach could potentially be generalized to other disease states and immunological phenotypes. In vitro tests confirmed that a few of the cytomegalovirus-associated TCR beta chains recognize cytomegalovirus antigens. A further reported finding was that TCR beta sequences accurately predicted the HLA-A and HLA-B alleles for most subjects in the first cohort. Most TCR sequences were seen in very few donors, while some public TCRs were found in many individuals. In a later analysis, TCR association rates were found to vary across HLA loci, with the most associated TCRs seen for DRB1 alleles and the fewest for HLA-C alleles. A later genetic analysis associated a missense DCLRE1C variant with V-gene and J-gene trimming of TCR beta chains, and an independent cohort replicated the association. A later analysis found that most CMV-associated TCR beta chains appeared HLA-restricted, with HLA associations seemingly driven largely by CMV exposure. Compared with the approximately 670-donor mean, donors in an Asian-associated ancestry cluster had fewer N-insertions in productive TCRs, according to a later genetic analysis. The classifier was reported to diagnose cytomegalovirus status with high specificity and sensitivity in both the original cohort and the validation cohort. Some IMGT-functional V segments, including TRBV6-2 and TRBV6-3, could not be distinguished by the 87-base-pair reads and were therefore excluded. In the study, some 160 TCR beta chains were listed as associated with cytomegalovirus. In a later analysis, HLA-associated TCR beta chains showed more clonal expansion and lower generation probabilities than non-associated chains that were equally common. Several of the top co-occurrence clusters appeared to be linked to parvovirus B19, influenza, CMV and Epstein-Barr virus, according to a later analysis. Because HLA typing was missing for some donors at each locus, association tests included only the typed subset. Linkage disequilibrium might explain the correlated functional status among segregating V segments, but an unknown experimental factor could not be ruled out. The earlier analysis of 587 of the donors excluded approximately 15 rarely observed V segments, including chromosome 9 orphons, because counts were too low. In an earlier analysis of 450 to 750 of the donors, most TCR beta V segments appeared in productive rearrangements about 87% or about 30% of the time, broadly matching IMGT annotations. For the cohort, immune exposure information was limited to CMV serostatus.

The cohort comprised some 700 healthy bone marrow donors. All cohort members were sampled while nominally healthy, although unrecorded immune exposures were likely present. The donor was CMV seronegative and was included in the group of approximately 350 seronegative cohort members. A peripheral blood sample was provided by each donor, and peripheral blood mononuclear cells were used for TCR beta sequencing. The Qiagen DNeasy Blood Extraction Kit was used to extract genomic DNA from the blood cell samples. Including the terminal cysteine and phenylalanine, the CDR3 comprises 13 residues. Only the CDR3 DNA is retained, 39 bases long and in frame from the first base. CDR1 and CDR2 are read off the germline V gene (reference sequence) as SGHNT and YYREEE. Deletion took 1 base off V and 3 bases off J, with a span of 7 bases between the germline ends. Library preparation was by the immunoSEQ multiplex PCR assay. The multiplex PCR relied on a mix of 60 forward primers for TCR Vbeta segments and 13 reverse primers for TCR Jbeta segments. The CDR3 region of rearranged TCR beta genes was amplified from genomic DNA by a multiplex PCR assay. The amplified TCR beta libraries were sequenced on the Illumina HiSeq System as 87-base-pair reads. Concerning the study's data processing: Across the 500 to 750 repertoires, a later analysis counted 80 million or so unique TCR beta chains, around 11 million of which were shared by at least two donors. Raw reads were error-corrected and collapsed into unique sequences by a nearest-neighbor algorithm in which closely related sequences were merged to remove PCR and sequencing errors. V, D and J gene segments were assigned by aligning CDR3 sequences to IMGT reference sequences. For a sequence to be retained, a match of at least six nucleotides to both a V gene segment and a J gene segment was required. A rearrangement was called productive if the CDR3 had no stop codons and remained in frame with V and J, and every other rearrangement was called non-productive. CDR3 was defined by IMGT convention, running from the second conserved V-encoded cysteine to the conserved J-encoded phenylalanine. The earlier analysis of 587 of the donors excluded any sequence lacking an unambiguous match to a single V gene segment. An earlier analysis of 587 of the donors classified V segments as functional when productive rearrangements were above 56.7% and as segregating when the standard deviation between donors was above 5%. A statistical classification framework was built to diagnose cytomegalovirus status from the catalog of TCR beta chain sequences. In a later analysis, V and J genes were assigned by comparing TCR nucleotide sequences against IMGT/GENE-DB human TR gene sequences. Using the TCRdist pipeline, a later analysis assigned CDR3 sequences along with most-parsimonious VDJ recombination scenarios. In a later analysis, each TCR beta chain was defined by its CDR3 amino acid sequence together with its V-gene family, and reads lacking a unique V-gene family were excluded. As a way to deal with suspected cross-contamination and a sequencing artifact, a later analysis dropped 592 nucleotide sequences that were highly shared and had low generation probability. In a later analysis, a clonal expansion index for each public chain was calculated from normalized within-repertoire ranks of inferred template counts. In a later analysis, generation probabilities were computed using a VDJ recombination model fitted to out-of-frame rearrangements, and the results were checked against IGoR. In a later analysis, TCR-TCR, TCR-HLA and TCR-CMV co-occurrence was scored with hypergeometric tests, and a repertoire-size bias correction was applied to TCR pairs. A later analysis estimated false discovery rates by permuting HLA or CMV assignments 20 times. In a later analysis, co-occurring TCRs were grouped using DBSCAN, and TCRdist sequence similarity was added for clustering within HLA-allele-positive subsets. Co-occurrence clustering excluded repertoires with fewer than 30,000 or more than 120,000 public chains, plus five with anomalous nucleotide sharing. The table comes from immuneACCESS by way of TCRdb, which keeps in-frame sequences with V and J called. Part of the clones is missing from these tables; in studies checked, under half for an unresolved V gene and the rest for unknown reasons. The D gene and trimming were derived from the DNA, and the V and J assignments and clone size from that table. The table for this sample records 95,000 to 110,000 clones. The ten largest clones represent 3.5% of the sample.

On this clone: No antigen is known for it.

The sample comprised PBMCs. The rearrangement joined TRBV5-4 to TRBJ1-1; perhaps TRBD1 is the D gene, with 5 bases matching. This sequence originates from a man aged 40-50 years in good health and CMV-seronegative. The nucleotide sequence is given as TGTGCCAGCAGCTTGCCGGGGGACACTGAAGCTTTCTTT. It translates to CASSLPGDTEAFF.